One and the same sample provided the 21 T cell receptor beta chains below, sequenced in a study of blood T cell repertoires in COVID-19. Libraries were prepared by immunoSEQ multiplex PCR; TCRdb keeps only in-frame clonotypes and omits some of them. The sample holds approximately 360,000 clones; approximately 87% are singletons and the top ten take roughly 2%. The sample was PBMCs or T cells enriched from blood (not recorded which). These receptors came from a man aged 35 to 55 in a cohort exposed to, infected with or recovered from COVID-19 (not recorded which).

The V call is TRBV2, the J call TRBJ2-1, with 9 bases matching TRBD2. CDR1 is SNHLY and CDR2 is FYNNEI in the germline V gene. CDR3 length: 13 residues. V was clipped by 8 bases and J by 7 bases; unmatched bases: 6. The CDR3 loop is CASSSGRWNEQFF. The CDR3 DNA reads TGTGCCAGCTCAAGCGGGAGGTGGAATGAGCAGTTCTTC. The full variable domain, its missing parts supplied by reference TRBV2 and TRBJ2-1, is EPEVTQTPSHQVTQMGQEVILRCVPISNHLYFYWYRQILGQKVEFLVSFYNNEISEKSEIFDDQFSVERPDGSNFTLKIRSTKLEDSAMYFCASSSGRWNEQFFGPGTRLTVL.

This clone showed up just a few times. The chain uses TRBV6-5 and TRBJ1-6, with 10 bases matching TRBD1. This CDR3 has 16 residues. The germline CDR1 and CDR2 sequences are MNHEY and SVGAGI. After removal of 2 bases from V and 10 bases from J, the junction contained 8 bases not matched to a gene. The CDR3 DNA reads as TGTGCCAGCAGTTACATCCAAGGGACAGGGGAATCACCCCTCCACTTT. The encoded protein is CASSYIQGTGESPLHF.

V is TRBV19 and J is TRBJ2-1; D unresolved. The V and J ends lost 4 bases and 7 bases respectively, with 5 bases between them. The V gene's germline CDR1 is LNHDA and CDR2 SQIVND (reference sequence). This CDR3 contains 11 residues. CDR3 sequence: CASSTRNEQFF. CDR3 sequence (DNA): TGTGCCAGTAGTACCCGGAATGAGCAGTTCTTC. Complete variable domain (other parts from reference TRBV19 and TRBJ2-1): DGGITQSPKYLFRKEGQNVTLSCEQNLNHDAMYWYRQDPGQGLRLIYYSQIVNDFQKGDIAEGYSVSREKKESFPLTVTSAQKNPTAFYLCASSTRNEQFFGPGTRLTVL.

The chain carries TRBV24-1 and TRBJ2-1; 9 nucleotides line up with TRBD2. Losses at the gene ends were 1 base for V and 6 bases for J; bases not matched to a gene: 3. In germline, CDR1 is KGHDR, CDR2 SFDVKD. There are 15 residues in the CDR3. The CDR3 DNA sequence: TGTGCCACCAGTGATTTCGTTAGCGGGGGCAATGAGCAGTTCTTC. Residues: CATSDFVSGGNEQFF.

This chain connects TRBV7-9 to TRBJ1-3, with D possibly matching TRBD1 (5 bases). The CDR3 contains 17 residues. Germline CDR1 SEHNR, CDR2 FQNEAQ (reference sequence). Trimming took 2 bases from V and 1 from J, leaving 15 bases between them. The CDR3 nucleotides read TGTGCCAGCAGCTTAACGCCCAGGGTTGAATCTGGAAACACCATATATTTT. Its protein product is CASSLTPRVESGNTIYF.

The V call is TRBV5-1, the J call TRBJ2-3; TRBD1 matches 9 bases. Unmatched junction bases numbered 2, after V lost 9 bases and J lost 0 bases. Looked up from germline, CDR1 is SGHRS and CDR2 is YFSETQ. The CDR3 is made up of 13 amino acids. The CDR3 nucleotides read TGCGCCACCGGGACAGGGAGCACAGATACGCAGTATTTT. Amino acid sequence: CATGTGSTDTQYF.

The CDR3 loop is CASSLPGKTYEQYF. CDR3 DNA: TGTGCCAGCAGTCTCCCAGGGAAAACCTACGAGCAGTACTTC. V and J are TRBV27 and TRBJ2-7; D may be TRBD1 (5 bases). V was trimmed by 5 bases and J by 2 bases, leaving 13 bases between them. The CDR3 has 14 amino acids. Germline V gives CDR1 MNHEY, CDR2 SMNVEV (reference sequence).

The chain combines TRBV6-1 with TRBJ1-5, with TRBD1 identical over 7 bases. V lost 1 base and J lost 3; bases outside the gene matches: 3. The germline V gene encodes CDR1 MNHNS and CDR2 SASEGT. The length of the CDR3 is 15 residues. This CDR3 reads CASSEEQGYNQPQHF. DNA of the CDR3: TGTGCCAGCAGTGAAGAACAGGGGTACAATCAGCCCCAGCATTTT.

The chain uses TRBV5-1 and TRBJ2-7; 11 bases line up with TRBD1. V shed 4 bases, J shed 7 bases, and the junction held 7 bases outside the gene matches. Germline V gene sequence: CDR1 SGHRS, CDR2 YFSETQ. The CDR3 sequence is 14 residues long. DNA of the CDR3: TGCGCCAGCAGCCTGGACAGGGGGCGAGGGGAGCAGTACTTC. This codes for CASSLDRGRGEQYF.

DNA for the CDR3: TGTGCCAGCAGCCCCCCTGGTAGGGGTGGCACCATATATTTT. Its protein is CASSPPGRGGTIYF. The J gene is TRBJ1-3, the V gene TRBV7-9; weak D call: TRBD1 (5 bases). Germline CDR1 SEHNR, CDR2 FQNEAQ (reference sequence). This CDR3 spans 14 amino acids. V was clipped by 5 bases and J by 9 bases, with 17 bases between them.

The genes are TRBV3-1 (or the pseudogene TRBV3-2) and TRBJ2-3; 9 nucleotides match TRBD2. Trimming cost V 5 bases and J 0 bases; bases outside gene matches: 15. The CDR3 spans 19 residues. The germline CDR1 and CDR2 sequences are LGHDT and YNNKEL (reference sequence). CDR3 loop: CASSSKIQGAGGSTDTQYF. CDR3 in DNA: TGTGCCAGCAGCTCGAAAATTCAAGGGGCGGGAGGGAGCACAGATACGCAGTATTTT.

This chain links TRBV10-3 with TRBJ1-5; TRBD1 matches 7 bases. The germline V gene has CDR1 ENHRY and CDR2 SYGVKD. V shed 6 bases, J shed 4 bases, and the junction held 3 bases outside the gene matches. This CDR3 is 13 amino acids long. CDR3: CAIRRTGNQPQHF. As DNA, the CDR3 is TGTGCCATCAGACGGACAGGTAATCAGCCCCAGCATTTT.

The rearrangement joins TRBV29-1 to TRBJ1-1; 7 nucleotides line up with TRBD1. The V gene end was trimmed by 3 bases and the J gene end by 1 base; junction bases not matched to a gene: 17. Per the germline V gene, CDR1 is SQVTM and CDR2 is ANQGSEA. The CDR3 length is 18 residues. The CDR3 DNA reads TGCAGCGTTGAGACCCACCGGGACAGAGGAAGGCGGAACACTGAAGCTTTCTTT. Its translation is CSVETHRDRGRRNTEAFF.

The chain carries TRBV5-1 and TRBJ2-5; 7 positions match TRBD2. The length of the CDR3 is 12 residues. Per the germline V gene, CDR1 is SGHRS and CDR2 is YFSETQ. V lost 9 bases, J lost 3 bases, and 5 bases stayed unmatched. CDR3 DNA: TGCGCCACTGGGGGGGAAAAAGAGACCCAGTACTTC. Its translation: CATGGEKETQYF.

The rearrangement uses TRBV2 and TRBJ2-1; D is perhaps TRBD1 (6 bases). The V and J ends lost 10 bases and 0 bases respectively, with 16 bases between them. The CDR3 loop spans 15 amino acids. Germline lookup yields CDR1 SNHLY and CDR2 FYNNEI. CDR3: CATARTAYSYNEQFF. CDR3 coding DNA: TGTGCCACCGCCAGGACAGCCTACTCCTACAATGAGCAGTTCTTC.

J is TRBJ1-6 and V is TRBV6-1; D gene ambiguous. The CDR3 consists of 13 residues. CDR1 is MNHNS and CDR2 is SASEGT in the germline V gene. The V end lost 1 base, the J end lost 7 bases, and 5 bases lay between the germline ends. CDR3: CASSEVENSPLHF. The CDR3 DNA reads TGTGCCAGCAGTGAAGTTGAGAATTCACCCCTCCACTTT.

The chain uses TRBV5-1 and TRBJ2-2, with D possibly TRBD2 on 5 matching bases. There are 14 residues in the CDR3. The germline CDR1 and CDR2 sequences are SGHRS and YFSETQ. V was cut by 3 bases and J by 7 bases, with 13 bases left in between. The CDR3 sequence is CASSSVGELGELFF. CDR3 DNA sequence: TGCGCCAGCAGCTCCGTTGGGGAGCTCGGGGAGCTGTTTTTT. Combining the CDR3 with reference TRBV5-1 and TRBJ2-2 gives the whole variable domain KAGVTQTPRYLIKTRGQQVTLSCSPISGHRSVSWYQQTPGQGLQFLFEYFSETQRNKGNFPGRFSGRQFSNSRSEMNVSTLELGDSALYLCASSSVGELGELFFGEGSRLTVL.

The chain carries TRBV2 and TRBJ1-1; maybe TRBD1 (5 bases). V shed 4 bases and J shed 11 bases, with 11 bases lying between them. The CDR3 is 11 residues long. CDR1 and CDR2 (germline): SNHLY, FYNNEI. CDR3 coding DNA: TGTGCCAGCAGTGTTGGGGGGGACGCTTTCTTT. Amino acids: CASSVGGDAFF.

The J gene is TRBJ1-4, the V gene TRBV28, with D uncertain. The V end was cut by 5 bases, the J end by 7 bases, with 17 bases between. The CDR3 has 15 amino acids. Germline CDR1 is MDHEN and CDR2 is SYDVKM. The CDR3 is CASSDVTRRSEKLFF. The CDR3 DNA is TGTGCCAGCAGTGACGTTACAAGACGGAGTGAAAAACTGTTTTTT.

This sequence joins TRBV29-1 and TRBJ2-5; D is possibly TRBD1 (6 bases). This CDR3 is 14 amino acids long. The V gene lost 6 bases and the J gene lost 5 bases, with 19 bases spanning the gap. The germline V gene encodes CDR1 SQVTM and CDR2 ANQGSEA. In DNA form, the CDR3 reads TGCAGCGTCCAAGGGGGATCTGGGGGCGAGACCCAGTACTTC. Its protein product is CSVQGGSGGETQYF.

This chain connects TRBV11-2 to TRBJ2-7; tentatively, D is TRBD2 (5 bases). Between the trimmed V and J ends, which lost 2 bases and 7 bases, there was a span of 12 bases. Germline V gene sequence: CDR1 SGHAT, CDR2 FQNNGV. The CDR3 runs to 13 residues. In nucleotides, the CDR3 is TGTGCCAGCAGCTTAAGTCCACTAGGGGAGCAGTACTTC. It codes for CASSLSPLGEQYF.